This TCR beta chain was obtained from a study of beta chain features in type 1 diabetes. Study-wide results and limits: Any role of HLA type in TCRB rearrangement remained unresolved here. Moderate but significant shortening of TCRB CDR3s was recorded in all four CD4+ subsets from Type 1 diabetes patients.

What was sequenced were expressed TCRB transcripts, since all of the isolated RNA had been reverse transcribed. This table comes from immunoSEQ multiplex PCR, and its TCRdb copy is limited to in-frame clones, with some not included. Among roughly 50,000 clones listed, around 45% were seen once. This clone has more than one count but fewer than ten. Its target is unknown. Germline loops: CDR1 MNHEY, CDR2 SVGAGI. The V and J ends lost 2 bases and 6 bases, in that order; junction bases with no gene match: 10. The CDR3 loop spans 15 amino acids. The chain employs TRBV6-5 and TRBJ2-7; TRBD2 aligns across 7 bases. The sample taken for sequencing was Tregs from blood. This sequence was found in a man aged 25-40 years with type 1 diabetes. Here the CDR3 DNA reads TGTGCCAGCAGTTACATAAGCGGGAAGCGAAGCGAGCAGTACTTC. Translated, it gives CASSYISGKRSEQYF.